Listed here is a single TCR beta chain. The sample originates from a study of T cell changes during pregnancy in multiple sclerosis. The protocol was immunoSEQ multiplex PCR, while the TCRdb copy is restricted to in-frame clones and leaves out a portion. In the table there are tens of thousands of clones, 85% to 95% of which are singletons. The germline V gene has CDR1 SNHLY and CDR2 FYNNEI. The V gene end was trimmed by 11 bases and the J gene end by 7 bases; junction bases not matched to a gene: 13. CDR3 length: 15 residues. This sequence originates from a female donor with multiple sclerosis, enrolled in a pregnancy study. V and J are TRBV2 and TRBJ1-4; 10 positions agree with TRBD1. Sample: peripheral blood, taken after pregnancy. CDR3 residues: CAVDRGEDRGEKLFF. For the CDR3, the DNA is TGTGCCGTGGACAGGGGGGAGGACAGGGGTGAAAAACTGTTTTTT.